Described below is a single T cell receptor beta chain sequence and its context. This sample includes further DNA sequences coding for the same CDR3. V shed 6 bases and J 4 bases; nucleotides not matched to a gene: 5. The CDR3 extends over 13 amino acids. The V gene's germline CDR1 is SQVTM and CDR2 ANQGSEA. This specimen comes from a study of blood T cell repertoires in COVID-19. Assay used: immunoSEQ multiplex PCR; TCRdb lists only in-frame clones, some missing. The data contain around 170,000 clones, roughly 86% of them singletons. The chain joins TRBV29-1 to TRBJ2-1, with TRBD1 identical over 8 bases. The sequenced material came from peripheral blood. The receptor was isolated from a woman aged 30 to 39 with active or convalescent COVID-19. Here the CDR3 DNA reads TGCAGCGTCAACAGGGGGACGTACAATGAGCAGTTCTTC. Its translation is CSVNRGTYNEQFF.